These T cell receptor beta chains were read from a single sample in a study of cytomegalovirus exposure and HLA in healthy donors. Profiled with immunoSEQ multiplex PCR; TCRdb holds only in-frame clones, not every one. The sample contains 120,000 or so clones, about 80% of which appear only once. The sequenced sample was PBMCs. The receptors originated from a man aged 40-50 years in good health and CMV-seronegative. CDR3s include the opening cysteine and the closing phenylalanine or tryptophan. The D gene is left open where the match is weak. Size is stated for part of the rows, as once, few or many counts, or as a class when the clone is expanded.

j_call clone_size v_call d_call cdr3_aa cdr3_nt
TRBJ2-2 NA TRBV5-4 TRBD1 CASSLGSGQGRTGELFF TGTGCCAGCAGCTTAGGCTCCGGACAGGGGCGCACCGGGGAGCTGTTTTTT
TRBJ1-4 once TRBV5-1 TRBD1 CASSPGGQLDEKLFF TGCGCCAGCAGCCCAGGGGGACAGTTGGATGAAAAACTGTTTTTT
TRBJ2-5 NA TRBV30 NA CAWTGVRETQYF TGTGCCTGGACGGGAGTTCGAGAGACCCAGTACTTC
TRBJ2-1 NA TRBV29-1 TRBD1 CSVGTVGGEQFF TGCAGCGTCGGGACAGTAGGCGGTGAGCAGTTCTTC
TRBJ1-6 few TRBV6-5 NA CASSPDRPTSPLHF TGTGCCAGCAGTCCGGACAGACCAACCTCACCCCTCCACTTT
TRBJ1-5 NA TRBV28 TRBD1 CASSPGTGGNQPQHF TGTGCCAGCAGTCCGGGGACAGGGGGTAATCAGCCCCAGCATTTT
TRBJ2-3 once TRBV18 TRBD2 CASSPPASGAYTDTQYF TGTGCCAGCTCACCACCGGCCAGCGGGGCTTACACAGATACGCAGTATTTT
TRBJ2-3 NA TRBV30 NA CAWSSQNTDTQYF TGTGCCTGGAGCTCGCAGAACACAGATACGCAGTATTTT
TRBJ2-1 NA TRBV28 NA CASSGGSGSSYNEQFF TGTGCCAGCAGCGGAGGTTCCGGGAGCTCCTACAATGAGCAGTTCTTC
TRBJ1-2 NA TRBV6-1 TRBD1 CASTVTGTYGYTF TGTGCCAGCACAGTGACAGGGACCTATGGCTACACCTTC
TRBJ2-7 NA TRBV20-1 TRBD2 CSAGRAGVRYF TGCAGTGCTGGACGAGCGGGAGTTCGGTACTTC
TRBJ1-1 NA TRBV7-6 TRBD1 CASSLTQGQGARLTEAFF TGTGCCAGCAGCTTAACCCAAGGACAGGGGGCGCGACTCACTGAAGCTTTCTTT
TRBJ1-2 few TRBV7-2 NA CASSLQGPPNYGYTF TGTGCCAGCAGCTTGCAGGGGCCCCCTAACTATGGCTACACCTTC
TRBJ2-7 NA TRBV4-2 NA CASSPQGGLLYEQYF TGTGCCAGCAGCCCCCAGGGGGGTTTACTCTACGAGCAGTACTTC
TRBJ2-7 NA TRBV6-5 NA CASSYRGQSSYEQYF TGTGCCAGCAGTTACAGAGGACAGAGCTCCTACGAGCAGTACTTC
TRBJ2-3 NA TRBV9 NA CASSVEGTDTQYF TGTGCCAGCAGCGTAGAGGGGACAGATACGCAGTATTTT
TRBJ1-2 few TRBV29-1 NA CSVDFNNRDYGYTF TGCAGCGTTGATTTTAACAACAGAGACTATGGCTACACCTTC
TRBJ1-4 NA TRBV28 TRBD1 CASSFIGQAEKLFF TGTGCCAGCAGTTTTATTGGACAGGCTGAAAAACTGTTTTTT
TRBJ1-1 NA TRBV5-5 TRBD1 CASMRQGLGNTEAFF TGTGCCAGCATGCGACAGGGGCTAGGGAACACTGAAGCTTTCTTT
TRBJ1-1 NA TRBV7-3 NA CASSFGSNTEAFF TGTGCCAGCAGCTTTGGTAGTAACACTGAAGCTTTCTTT